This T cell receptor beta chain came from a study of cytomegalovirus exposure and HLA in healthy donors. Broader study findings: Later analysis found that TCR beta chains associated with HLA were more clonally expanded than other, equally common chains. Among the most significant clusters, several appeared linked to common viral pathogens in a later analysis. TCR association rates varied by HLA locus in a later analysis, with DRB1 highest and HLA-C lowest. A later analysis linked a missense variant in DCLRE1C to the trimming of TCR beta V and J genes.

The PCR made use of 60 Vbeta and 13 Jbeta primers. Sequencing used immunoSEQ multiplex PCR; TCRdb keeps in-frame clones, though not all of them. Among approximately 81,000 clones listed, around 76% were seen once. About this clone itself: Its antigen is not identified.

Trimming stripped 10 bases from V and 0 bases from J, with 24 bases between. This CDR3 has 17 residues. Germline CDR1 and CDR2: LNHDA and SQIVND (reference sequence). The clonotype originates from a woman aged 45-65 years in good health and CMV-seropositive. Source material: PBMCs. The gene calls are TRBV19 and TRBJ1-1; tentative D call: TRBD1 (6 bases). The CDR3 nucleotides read TGTGCCACTGCCAACAGGGTAAGTCCGGTAGTGAACACTGAAGCTTTCTTT. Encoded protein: CATANRVSPVVNTEAFF.